A single sample is the source of the 15 T cell receptor beta chains below, sequenced in a study of CD8+CD57+ T cells in acquired aplastic anemia. Genomic DNA, serving as template, underwent TCR beta VDJ and CDR3 profiling. Via MiXCR, TCRdb re-called the reads, giving one row per CDR3 protein. Counted here are 260,000 or so distinct CDR3 sequences, approximately 50% occurring once; the ten biggest clones make up 7% to 9.5%. Sequencing was done on patients that had shown CD8+CD57+ cell expansion by flow cytometry. Sequenced input: sorted CD4+, CD8+, or CD8+CD57+ T cells (not recorded which) from PBMCs. These receptors were taken from a human donor with aplastic anemia.

Comment on this clonotype: An end of the junction differs from the germline gene, which may be a read error. V and J are TRBV7-7 and TRBJ2-1; 8 bases line up with TRBD1. The CDR3 runs to 15 residues. Germline values: CDR1 SSHAT, CDR2 FNYEAQ (reference sequence). The CDR3 is CASSLAPGGFNEQFF. The DNA for the CDR3 is TGTGCTAGCAGCTTAGCGCCAGGGGGCTTCAATGAGCAGTTCTTC.

This clonotype has only a few counts. This rearrangement joins TRBV7-2 to TRBJ1-2; TRBD1 is a possible D gene (6 bases). V was clipped by 5 bases and J by 7 bases, with 32 bases between them. CDR1 is SGHTA, CDR2 FQGNSA, per germline. The CDR3 is 19 amino acids. The CDR3: CASSQVVWAGMGRGIGYTF. CDR3 bases: TGTGCCAGCAGCCAAGTAGTCTGGGCAGGGATGGGGAGGGGGATTGGCTACACCTTC.

This clonotype showed up just a few times. The CDR3 DNA is TGTGCCAGTAGTATGTCAGGGGTTGGGGAAGCTTTCTTT. It encodes CASSMSGVGEAFF. The chain uses TRBV19 and TRBJ1-1; D perhaps matches TRBD1 (6 bases). The length of the CDR3 is 13 residues. V dropped 3 bases and J dropped 8 bases, with 13 bases sitting between them. Germline-derived CDR1 and CDR2 are LNHDA and SQIVND (reference sequence).

The chain is built from TRBV20-1 and TRBJ1-5; D not certain. V was shortened by 0 bases and J by 0 bases, with 6 bases between the two germline ends. The CDR3 runs 14 residues. Germline-derived CDR1 and CDR2 are DFQATT and SNEGSKA (reference sequence). This CDR3 is CSAREGDSNQPQHF. DNA of the CDR3: TGCAGTGCTAGAGAGGGAGATAGCAATCAGCCCCAGCATTTT.

At least ten counts were recorded for this clonotype. J is TRBJ1-1 and V is TRBV14, with D unresolved. Germline V CDR1 and CDR2: SGHDN, FVKESK. This CDR3 is 15 amino acids long. V lost 0 bases to trimming and J lost 0 bases, with 8 bases between them. CDR3 protein: CASSQDMGLNTEAFF. The CDR3 DNA follows: TGTGCCAGCAGCCAAGATATGGGGTTGAACACTGAAGCTTTCTTT.

Comments on this clonotype: The junction differs from germline at one of its ends, possibly a read error. The rearrangement links TRBV27 to TRBJ2-5; 7 bases match TRBD1. The CDR3 length is 15 residues. CDR1 is MNHEY, CDR2 SMNVEV, per germline (reference sequence). CDR3 protein: CATSTGTDFQETQYF. CDR3 in DNA: TGTGCCACCAGTACCGGGACAGACTTCCAAGAGACCCAGTACTTC.

The genes are TRBV7-9 and TRBJ2-4; D gene unclear. Germline CDR1 reads SEHNR; CDR2 reads FQNEAQ (reference sequence). V shed 3 bases and J shed 6 bases, with 18 bases lying between them. This CDR3 comprises 16 residues. The CDR3 region is CASSLDVGRGRNIQYF. In DNA form, the CDR3 reads TGTGCCAGCAGCTTGGATGTGGGCCGAGGCCGAAACATTCAGTACTTC.

This clonotype was detected once. This chain uses TRBV7-6 with TRBJ2-7; possibly TRBD2 for D (7 bases). The J call may not be correct, given that the DNA end is closer to TRBJ2-1. The CDR3 runs 16 residues. The germline CDR1 and CDR2 sequences are SGHVS and FNYEAQ. The CDR3 DNA reads TGTGCCAGCAGCTTTCACGACGGGGGGCCCCGGAATGAGCAGTTCTTC. Translating gives CASSFHDGGPRNEQFF.

The chain employs TRBV29-1 and TRBJ1-1; D might be TRBD1 (5 bases). V lost 6 bases to trimming and J lost 2 bases, with 16 bases between them. The germline V gene has CDR1 SQVTM and CDR2 ANQGSEA. The CDR3 contains 14 residues. The CDR3 region has the DNA TGCAGCGTCTCCCATCCGACAGATAACACTGAAGCTTTCTTT. Protein: CSVSHPTDNTEAFF.

This chain links TRBV2 with TRBJ1-2, with D perhaps TRBD1 (6 bases). CDR1 is SNHLY and CDR2 is FYNNEI in the germline V gene. The CDR3 length is 14 residues. Trimming removed 4 bases at V and 4 bases at J, with 13 bases between. The CDR3 sequence: CASSVDTGTYGYTF. The CDR3 bases are TGTGCCAGCAGTGTGGATACAGGGACCTATGGCTACACCTTC.

This clonotype has ten or more counts. The CDR3 sequence is CASSPGADNYGYTF. CDR3 nucleotides: TGCGCCAGCAGCCCAGGAGCGGATAACTATGGCTACACCTTC. The chain combines TRBV5-1 with TRBJ1-2; D unresolved. This CDR3 comprises 14 residues. CDR1 is SGHRS and CDR2 is YFSETQ in the germline V gene. Deletions cut 4 bases from V and 1 base from J, with 11 bases between.

This clonotype was observed many times. CDR3 residues: CASSLEGGTTEAFF. The CDR3 nucleotides are TGTGCCAGCAGCTTGGAGGGGGGAACAACTGAAGCTTTCTTT. The V call is TRBV5-6, the J call TRBJ1-1, with D perhaps matching TRBD1 (6 bases). V lost 0 bases and J lost 5, with 11 bases in between. The CDR3 sequence is 14 residues long. Looked up from germline, CDR1 is SGHDT and CDR2 is YYEEEE.

This clonotype has a count of ten or more. V is TRBV9 and J is TRBJ2-1; D remains unclear. V dropped 0 bases and J dropped 0 bases, with 10 bases sitting between them. This CDR3 comprises 16 residues. Looked up from germline, CDR1 is SGDLS and CDR2 is YYNGEE. The DNA of the CDR3 is TGTGCCAGCAGCGTAGGCGAAACCTACTCCTACAATGAGCAGTTCTTC. Residues: CASSVGETYSYNEQFF. The full variable domain, with the rest looked up from reference TRBV9 and TRBJ2-1, is DSGVTQTPKHLITATGQRVTLRCSPRSGDLSVYWYQQSLDQGLQFLIQYYNGEERAKGNILERFSAQQFPDLHSELNLSSLELGDSALYFCASSVGETYSYNEQFFGPGTRLTVL.

At least ten counts were recorded for this clonotype. This rearrangement joins TRBV2 to TRBJ1-4; D might be TRBD1 (5 bases). Trimming removed 2 bases from V and 6 bases from J, with 13 bases in between. Germline-derived CDR1 and CDR2 are SNHLY and FYNNEI. This CDR3 is built from 15 residues. CDR3 in amino acids: CASSERRTSDEKLFF. CDR3 nucleotides: TGTGCCAGCAGTGAACGGAGGACATCGGATGAAAAACTGTTTTTT. The whole variable domain, filled in from reference TRBV2 and TRBJ1-4, reads EPEVTQTPSHQVTQMGQEVILRCVPISNHLYFYWYRQILGQKVEFLVSFYNNEISEKSEIFDDQFSVERPDGSNFTLKIRSTKLEDSAMYFCASSERRTSDEKLFFGSGTQLSVL.

In the case of this clonotype: This clone may be a read error of a much larger clone one base away. The chain links TRBV5-1 to TRBJ2-7; TRBD2 is a possible D gene (6 bases). Germline assignment: CDR1 SGHRS and CDR2 YFSETQ. The CDR3 has 15 residues. Trimming removed 5 bases from V and 0 bases from J, with 15 bases in between. The CDR3 here is CASSAGTEISYEQYF. The CDR3 DNA reads TGCGCCAGCAGTGCGGGGACGGAAATCTCCTACGAGCAGTACTTC. The full variable domain, completed using reference TRBV5-1 and TRBJ2-7, is KAGVTQTPRYLIKTRGQQVTLSCSPISGHRSVSWYQQTPGQGLQFLFEYFSETQRNKGNFPGRFSGRQFSNSRSEMNVSTLELGDSALYLCASSAGTEISYEQYFGPGTRLTVT.